This T cell receptor (beta chain) was captured in a study of T cell responses to AZD1222 COVID-19 vaccine. The germline V gene has CDR1 MNHNS and CDR2 SASEGT. With 1 base clipped from V and 3 bases from J, the junction kept 2 bases outside the gene matches. This CDR3 comprises 14 residues. Measured with immunoSEQ multiplex PCR; TCRdb has only the in-frame clones, and not every one. The table includes approximately 130,000 clones, over 75% detected once. The source of this sequence is an adult who received the AZD1222 COVID-19 vaccine. The chain combines TRBV6-1 with TRBJ2-7, with TRBD1 matching over 8 bases. Sequenced here: peripheral blood, sampled 28 days after the second AZD1222 dose. CDR3 sequence (DNA): TGTGCCAGCAGTGAAGGGACAGGGTACTACGAGCAGTACTTC. Protein sequence: CASSEGTGYYEQYF.